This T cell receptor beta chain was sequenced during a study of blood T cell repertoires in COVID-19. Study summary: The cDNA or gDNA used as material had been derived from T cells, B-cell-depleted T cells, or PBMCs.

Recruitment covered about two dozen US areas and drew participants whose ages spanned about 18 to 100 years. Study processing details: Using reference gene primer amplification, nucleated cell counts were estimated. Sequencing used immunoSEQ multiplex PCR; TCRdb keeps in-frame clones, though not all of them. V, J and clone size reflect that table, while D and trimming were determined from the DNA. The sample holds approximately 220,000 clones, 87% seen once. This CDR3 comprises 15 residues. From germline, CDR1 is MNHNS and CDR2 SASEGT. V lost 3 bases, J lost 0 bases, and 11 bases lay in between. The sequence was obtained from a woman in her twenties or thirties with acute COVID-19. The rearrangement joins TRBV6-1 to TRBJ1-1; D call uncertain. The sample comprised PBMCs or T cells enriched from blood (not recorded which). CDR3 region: CASSDRLHMNTEAFF. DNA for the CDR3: TGTGCCAGCAGTGACAGGCTGCACATGAACACTGAAGCTTTCTTT.